This entry concerns a single TCR beta chain. Its antigen is still unknown. CDR1 is DFQATT and CDR2 is SNEGSKA in the germline V gene (reference sequence). The CDR3 extends over 15 amino acids. Trimming took off 0 bases at V and 5 bases at J, with 14 bases between the two ends. These data are taken from a study of type 1 regulatory T cells. Study-wide context: T-allo10 is an in vitro-generated, Tr1-enriched CD4 T cell product specific for alloantigen.

A single record per CDR3 protein comes from TCRdb applying MiXCR to the reads. The sample yields 70,000 or so distinct CDR3 sequences, around 20% seen once. Findings and caveats of the study: Compared with non-type 1 regulatory T cells, type 1 regulatory T cells showed a more restricted TCR repertoire.

The sequenced material came from cultured type 1 regulatory T (Tr1) cells, either the whole culture or a sorted fraction (not recorded which). The V gene is TRBV20-1, the J gene TRBJ1-5; TRBD1 might be the D (5 bases). The TCR sequence derives from a human donor in good health. The CDR3 spells CSAREVGGDDQPQHF. The CDR3 nucleotides read TGCAGTGCTAGAGAGGTCGGCGGGGACGATCAGCCCCAGCATTTT.